This entry features one T cell receptor (beta chain) sequence. The antigen is not known. The sample originates from a study of shared clonotypes between healthy human individuals. Study-level findings and limits: Compared with clonotypes that all four donors shared, non-shared clonotypes had lower generation probabilities. The sharing of roughly 5% of naive CD4 clonotypes was seen across a few donors.

The CDR3 covers 15 residues. The V and J ends lost 1 base and 8 bases respectively, with 15 bases between them. Germline values: CDR1 WSHSY, CDR2 SAAADI. Here immunoSEQ multiplex PCR was the method, and the copy in TCRdb shows in-frame clones only, minus some. The sample consists of some 2.1 million clones, about 93% of them appearing once. Positive CCR7 selection of CD45RO-negative cells yielded the naive CD8 cells, and terminally differentiated effector memory CD45RA+ cells were excluded. The donor population consisted of healthy HIV-negative adults with no recent acute infections or vaccinations. The sequence came from a man in his late teens or twenties in good health. Some clones in this sample may be carry-over from other donors' samples. The rearrangement joins TRBV10-2 to TRBJ2-1, with TRBD1 as a possible D gene (6 bases). Sequencing input: naive CD8+ T cells from PBMCs. The CDR3 spells CASSEWDIGRDEQFF. CDR3 DNA sequence: TGCGCCAGCAGTGAGTGGGACATTGGACGGGATGAGCAGTTCTTC.